Below are 9 T cell receptor beta chains sequenced from a single sample in a study of control samples from healthy donors and cancer patients. Libraries were prepared by immunoSEQ multiplex PCR; TCRdb keeps only in-frame clonotypes and omits some of them. Of around 130,000 clones in the sample, 80% to 95% were seen once. The material sequenced was blood. These receptors were collected from a man aged 18 to 35 in good health.

This clone was observed a handful of times. V gene TRBV11-3 combines with J gene TRBJ1-2; TRBD1 agrees at 10 bases. The CDR3 runs to 17 residues. Germline V CDR1 and CDR2: SGHNT, YENEEA. The V gene end was trimmed by 4 bases and the J gene end by 2 bases; junction bases not matched to a gene: 10. In DNA, the CDR3 is TGTGCCAGCAGCTCTGACAGGGGGCGCTTATCCAACTATGGCTACACCTTC. This encodes CASSSDRGRLSNYGYTF.

A single count supports this clone. This chain uses TRBV27 with TRBJ1-5; D might be TRBD1 (6 bases). The germline V and J ends were trimmed by 5 bases and 8 bases, with 16 bases remaining between them. This CDR3 spans 14 amino acids. In germline, CDR1 is MNHEY, CDR2 SMNVEV (reference sequence). CDR3 coding DNA: TGTGCCAGCAGTGCACAGGGATCCGGGGAGCCCCAGCATTTT. Translating gives CASSAQGSGEPQHF.

V gene TRBV19 combines with J gene TRBJ1-3; D is unresolved. The CDR3 totals 14 residues. Trimming took off 0 bases at V and 14 bases at J, with 17 bases between the two ends. Germline V gene sequence: CDR1 LNHDA, CDR2 SQIVND (reference sequence). CDR3 nucleotide sequence: TGTGCCAGTAGTATAGATCGGTCGTGGGCCGGCGTATATTTT. Translated: CASSIDRSWAGVYF.

This clone was observed once. The J gene is TRBJ2-1, the V gene TRBV7-2; unclear D gene. Germline-derived CDR1 and CDR2 are SGHTA and FQGNSA. This CDR3 is 12 amino acids long. V was cut by 5 bases and J by 6 bases, with 8 bases left in between. CDR3 loop: CASSPGPNEQFF. CDR3 bases: TGTGCCAGCAGCCCCGGCCCCAATGAGCAGTTCTTC.

V and J are TRBV9 and TRBJ1-1; D is possibly TRBD1 (5 bases). The CDR3 consists of 14 residues. Germline loops: CDR1 SGDLS, CDR2 YYNGEE. V lost 4 bases and J 4 bases, leaving 14 bases between the germline ends. This chain's CDR3 is CASSTGGGATEAFF. In DNA, the CDR3 is TGTGCCAGCAGCACCGGGGGAGGGGCCACTGAAGCTTTCTTT. Using reference TRBV9 and TRBJ1-1 for the parts outside the CDR3, the full variable domain is DSGVTQTPKHLITATGQRVTLRCSPRSGDLSVYWYQQSLDQGLQFLIQYYNGEERAKGNILERFSAQQFPDLHSELNLSSLELGDSALYFCASSTGGGATEAFFGQGTRLTVV.

The chain combines TRBV7-8 with TRBJ1-6, with D perhaps TRBD1 (6 bases). The CDR3 has 18 residues. With 5 bases removed from V and 0 bases from J, the gap between germline ends came to 17 bases. Germline loops: CDR1 SGHVS, CDR2 FQNEAQ. In nucleotides, the CDR3 is TGTGCCAGCAGCCACAGGGCTGGGCCGAGCTCCTATAATTCACCCCTCCACTTT. This translates into CASSHRAGPSSYNSPLHF. Using reference TRBV7-8 and TRBJ1-6 for the parts outside the CDR3, the full variable domain is GAGVSQSPRYKVAKRGQDVALRCDPISGHVSLFWYQQALGQGPEFLTYFQNEAQLDKSGLPSDRFFAERPEGSVSTLKIQRTQQEDSAVYLCASSHRAGPSSYNSPLHFGNGTRLTVT.

The chain uses TRBV19 and TRBJ1-5; TRBD1 matches at 8 bases. This CDR3 has 16 amino acids. V dropped 5 bases and J dropped 1; count of bases not matched to a gene: 7. CDR1 is LNHDA and CDR2 is SQIVND in the germline V gene (reference sequence). Here the CDR3 DNA reads TGTGCCAGTAGTTCCCCAGGGGGCGCGAGCAATCAGCCCCAGCATTTT. This gives the protein CASSSPGGASNQPQHF. Together with reference TRBV19 and TRBJ1-5, the CDR3 gives the full variable domain: DGGITQSPKYLFRKEGQNVTLSCEQNLNHDAMYWYRQDPGQGLRLIYYSQIVNDFQKGDIAEGYSVSREKKESFPLTVTSAQKNPTAFYLCASSSPGGASNQPQHFGDGTRLSIL.

The gene calls are TRBV24-1 and TRBJ2-1; TRBD2 agrees at 12 bases. The CDR3 totals 17 residues. J was trimmed by 4 bases and V by 4 bases; bases with no gene match: 7. Germline CDR1 is KGHDR and CDR2 is SFDVKD. This CDR3 reads CATSESLGTSGYNEQFF. As DNA, the CDR3 is TGTGCCACCAGTGAATCACTTGGGACTAGCGGGTACAATGAGCAGTTCTTC.

The chain combines TRBV9 with TRBJ2-3, with D maybe TRBD1 (6 bases). Trimming took off 3 bases at V and 8 bases at J, with 10 bases between the two ends. The CDR3 totals 12 residues. The germline V gene encodes CDR1 SGDLS and CDR2 YYNGEE. This CDR3 reads CASSGQGTTQYF. The CDR3 coding sequence is TGTGCCAGCAGCGGCCAGGGGACTACGCAGTATTTT.